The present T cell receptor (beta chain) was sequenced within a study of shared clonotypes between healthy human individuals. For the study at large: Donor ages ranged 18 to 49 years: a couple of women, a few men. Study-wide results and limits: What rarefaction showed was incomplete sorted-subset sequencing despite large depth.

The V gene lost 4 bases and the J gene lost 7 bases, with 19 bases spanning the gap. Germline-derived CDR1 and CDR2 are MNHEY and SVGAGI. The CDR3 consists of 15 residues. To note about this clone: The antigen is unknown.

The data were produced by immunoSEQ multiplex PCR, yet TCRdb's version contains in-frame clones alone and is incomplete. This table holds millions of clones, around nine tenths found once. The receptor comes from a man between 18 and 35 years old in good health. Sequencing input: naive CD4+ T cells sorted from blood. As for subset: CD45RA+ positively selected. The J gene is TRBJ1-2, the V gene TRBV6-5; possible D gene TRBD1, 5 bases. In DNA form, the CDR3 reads TGTGCCAGCAGTTCCCGAATAGGGGCGTCAGCTGGCTACACCTTC. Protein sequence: CASSSRIGASAGYTF.